Each of the 17 T cell receptor beta chains below was sequenced from the same sample in a study of molecular identifiers for immune sequencing clone quantification. TCRdb itself ran the PCR reads through MiXCR, one entry per CDR3 protein. Altogether a few hundred thousand distinct CDR3 sequences are present, 24% being singletons, with the ten largest covering 0.65% to 0.75%. The specimen was naive CD8+ T cells from blood, with Jurkat cell RNA spiked in. The subset was: FACS-sorted CD8+CD4-CCR7+CD45RA+ naive T cells. These receptor sequences come from a human donor in good health. Some libraries in this study had Jurkat cell RNA spiked in.

In the case of this clonotype: One base away lies a much larger clone, so this may be a sequencing read error. This rearrangement joins TRBV7-9 to TRBJ2-7; 7 bases are shared with TRBD1. The CDR3 sequence is 16 residues long. CDR1 is SEHNR, CDR2 FQNEAQ, per germline (reference sequence). The CDR3 spells CASSSVGTASSYAQYF. CDR3 nucleotides: TGTGCCAGCAGCTCGGTAGGGACAGCGAGCTCCTACGCGCAGTACTTC.

This clonotype was counted a few times. The V gene is TRBV24-1, the J gene TRBJ2-5, with TRBD2 matching over 12 bases. V lost 5 bases and J lost 1; bases outside the gene matches: 4. CDR3 size: 16 residues. Per the germline V gene, CDR1 is KGHDR and CDR2 is SFDVKD. The CDR3 DNA reads TGTGCCACCAGTGGGGGACTAGCGGGCTTCCAAGAGACCCAGTACTTC. It is translated as CATSGGLAGFQETQYF.

The chain joins TRBV27 to TRBJ1-5; D is uncertain. Germline CDR1 reads MNHEY; CDR2 reads SMNVEV (reference sequence). V shed 0 bases and J shed 6 bases, with 12 bases lying between them. This CDR3 contains 15 residues. CDR3: CASSLSPKRSQPQHF. Written as DNA, the CDR3 is TGTGCCAGCAGTTTATCCCCAAAAAGGAGTCAGCCCCAGCATTTT.

This chain links TRBV2 with TRBJ2-5; D is unclear. CDR1 SNHLY and CDR2 FYNNEI come from the germline V gene. The germline V and J ends were trimmed by 4 bases and 2 bases, with 11 bases remaining between them. There are 14 residues in the CDR3. CDR3 sequence (DNA): TGTGCCAGCAGTGTAGATTTGCGTCAAGAGACCCAGTACTTC. This gives the protein CASSVDLRQETQYF.

Notes on this clonotype: This may be a read error, as it is one base from a much larger clone. The V and J genes are TRBV7-9 and TRBJ1-4; D is possibly TRBD1 (6 bases). The CDR3 has 12 amino acids. The germline V gene has CDR1 SEHNR and CDR2 FQNEAQ (reference sequence). The CDR3 bases are TGTGCCAGCAGCTCAGCCAGACAGGCCGTTGTATTT. The encoded protein is CASSSARQAVVF.

This clonotype was observed at least ten times. V usage is TRBV14 and J usage is TRBJ2-2, with D uncertain. CDR1 and CDR2 from the germline V gene are SGHDN and FVKESK. The ends were cut back, 5 bases at V and 1 base at J, with 5 bases in the middle. The CDR3 loop spans 13 amino acids. CDR3 in DNA: TGTGCCAGCAGCGAGGTGAACACCGGGGAGCTGTTTTTT. Translated, it gives CASSEVNTGELFF. The variable domain in full, completed from reference TRBV14 and TRBJ2-2, reads EAGVTQFPSHSVIEKGQTVTLRCDPISGHDNLYWYRRVMGKEIKFLLHFVKESKQDESGMPNNRFLAERTGGTYSTLKVQPAELEDSGVYFCASSEVNTGELFFGEGSRLTVL.

In the case of this clonotype: Since a much larger clone is just one base distant, this may be a read error. The rearrangement links TRBV5-6 to TRBJ1-1; D is uncertain. The germline V gene encodes CDR1 SGHDT and CDR2 YYEEEE. The V and J ends lost 3 bases and 4 bases respectively, with 13 bases between them. This CDR3 is 14 amino acids long. CDR3 sequence (DNA): TGTGCCAGCAGCTCCTTGCAGGAAGGCACTGAAGCTTTCTTT. This sequence encodes CASSSLQEGTEAFF.

For this clonotype: The conserved final phenylalanine or tryptophan is absent from the CDR3, which likely points to a read error. Here the CDR3 DNA reads TGTGCCAGCAGCTTCACCGGACCCGGCGAGCAGTACCTC. Translating gives CASSFTGPGEQYL. The genes are TRBV5-6 and TRBJ2-7; no definite D call. Germline V gene lookup returns CDR1 SGHDT and CDR2 YYEEEE. V lost 2 bases and J 6 bases, leaving 12 bases between the germline ends. This CDR3 is 13 amino acids long.

V and J are TRBV12-3 or TRBV12-4 and TRBJ2-6; tentative D call: TRBD2 (7 bases). The CDR3 has 19 amino acids. V lost 0 bases and J lost 0, with 15 bases in between. DNA of the CDR3: TGTGCCAGCAGTTTAGCGGGTGGGGGGGCCAGCTCTGGGGCCAACGTCCTGACTTTC. Its translation is CASSLAGGGASSGANVLTF.

Comment on this clonotype: This may be a read error: a much more frequent sequence differs by one nucleotide. The chain carries TRBV19 and TRBJ2-3; 7 bases line up with TRBD2. The length of the CDR3 is 15 residues. CDR1 and CDR2 from the germline V gene are LNHDA and SQIVND (reference sequence). CDR3 nucleotides: TGTGCCAGTAGGGGGAGGGGATGGATGACAGATACGCAGTGTTTT. The encoded protein is CASRGRGWMTDTQCF.

Turning to this clonotype: A single base separates this from a much larger clone, so it may be a read error. J is TRBJ2-7 and V is TRBV18; unclear D gene. The germline CDR1 and CDR2 sequences are KGHSH and LQKENI. The CDR3 runs 15 residues. V was shortened by 6 bases and J by 0 bases, with 15 bases between the two germline ends. This CDR3 reads CASSPVWGSSYEQYF. The CDR3 DNA sequence: TGTGCCAGCTCCCCGGTCTGGGGTAGCTCCTACGAGCAGTACTTC.

The chain links TRBV12-3 or TRBV12-4 to TRBJ1-5; the match to TRBD1 covers 7 bases. With V trimmed by 3 bases and J by 3 bases, 14 bases remained unmatched. This CDR3 spans 18 amino acids. CDR3 DNA sequence: TGTGCCAGCAGTTTCTTTACCGATGACAGGGTCCACAATCAGCCCCAGCATTTT. Residues: CASSFFTDDRVHNQPQHF.

Concerning this clonotype itself: One end of the junction fails to match germline, which may point to a read error. V is TRBV19 and J is TRBJ2-3, with 9 bases matching TRBD2. The CDR3 totals 17 residues. Germline CDR1 is LNHDA and CDR2 is SQIVND (reference sequence). This CDR3 reads CAGSIGLAYTSTDTQYF. CDR3 DNA sequence: TGTGCCGGTAGTATTGGACTAGCGTACACTAGCACAGATACGCAGTATTTT.

The chain combines TRBV4-1 with TRBJ2-5; a weak D match, TRBD2 (5 bases). Germline CDR1 and CDR2: MGHRA and YSYEKL. The CDR3 contains 13 residues. Trimming removed 4 bases at V and 4 bases at J, with 10 bases between. The CDR3 spells CASSRPSSETQYF. The CDR3 nucleotides are TGCGCCAGCAGCCGGCCTAGCTCAGAGACCCAGTACTTC.

The J gene is TRBJ2-2, the V gene TRBV4-3; 7 bases fit TRBD1. The ends lost 0 bases at V and 3 bases at J; junction bases unmatched: 10. The germline CDR1 and CDR2 sequences are LGHNA and YSLEER. CDR3 size: 18 residues. In nucleotides, the CDR3 is TGCGCCAGCAGCCAAGACGGGATCAGGGGGTCGTACACCGGGGAGCTGTTTTTT. It yields the protein CASSQDGIRGSYTGELFF.

The chain carries TRBV9 and TRBJ2-7; 8 nucleotides align to TRBD1. The CDR3 is made up of 14 amino acids. CDR1 and CDR2 from the germline V gene are SGDLS and YYNGEE. V lost 4 bases to trimming and J lost 7 bases; unmatched junction nucleotides: 10. CDR3 residues: CASSSSPGGGEQYF. The CDR3 coding sequence is TGTGCCAGCAGCTCATCCCCAGGGGGCGGTGAGCAGTACTTC. The full variable domain, rest sourced from reference TRBV9 and TRBJ2-7, is DSGVTQTPKHLITATGQRVTLRCSPRSGDLSVYWYQQSLDQGLQFLIQYYNGEERAKGNILERFSAQQFPDLHSELNLSSLELGDSALYFCASSSSPGGGEQYFGPGTRLTVT.

On this clonotype: This may be a read error, as it is one base from a much larger clone. The V call is TRBV27, the J call TRBJ2-7; D is uncertain. CDR1 MNHEY and CDR2 SMNVEV come from the germline V gene (reference sequence). This CDR3 has 12 residues. The CDR3 loop is CASSHTPAEPYF. The CDR3, as DNA: TGTGCCAGCAGTCATACCCCGGCCGAGCCGTACTTC.